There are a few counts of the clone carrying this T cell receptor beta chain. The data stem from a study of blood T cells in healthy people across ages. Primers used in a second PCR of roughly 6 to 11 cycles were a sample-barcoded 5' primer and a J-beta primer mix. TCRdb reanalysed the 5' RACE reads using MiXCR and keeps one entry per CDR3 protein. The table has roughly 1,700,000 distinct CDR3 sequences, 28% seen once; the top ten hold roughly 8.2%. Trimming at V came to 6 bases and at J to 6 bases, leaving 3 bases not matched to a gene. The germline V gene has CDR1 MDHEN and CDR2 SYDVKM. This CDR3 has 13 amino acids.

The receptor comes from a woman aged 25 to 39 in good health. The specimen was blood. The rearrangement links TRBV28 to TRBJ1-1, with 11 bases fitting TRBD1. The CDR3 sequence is CASSWDRGAEAFF. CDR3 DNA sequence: TGTGCCAGCAGCTGGGACAGGGGGGCTGAAGCTTTCTTT.